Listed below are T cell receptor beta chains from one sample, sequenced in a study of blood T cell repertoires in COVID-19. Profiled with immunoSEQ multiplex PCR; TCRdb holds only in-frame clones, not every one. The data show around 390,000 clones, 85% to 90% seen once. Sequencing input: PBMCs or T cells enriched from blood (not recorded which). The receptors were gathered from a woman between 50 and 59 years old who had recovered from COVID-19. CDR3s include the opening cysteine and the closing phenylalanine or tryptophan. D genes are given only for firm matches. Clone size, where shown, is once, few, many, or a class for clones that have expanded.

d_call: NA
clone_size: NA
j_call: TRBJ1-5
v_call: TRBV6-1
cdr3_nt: TGTGCCAGCAGTGAAGTCGGGAGGCGCAATCAGCCCCAGCATTTT
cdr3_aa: CASSEVGRRNQPQHF

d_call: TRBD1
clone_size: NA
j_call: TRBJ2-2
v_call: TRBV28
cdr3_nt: TGTGCCAGCAGTTTCCCCCCGGGACAGGGTGTGGTCGGGGAGCTGTTTTTT
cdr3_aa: CASSFPPGQGVVGELFF

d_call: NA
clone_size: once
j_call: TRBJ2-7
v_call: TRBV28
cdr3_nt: TGTGCCAGCAGTTTTGCTGTATCCTCCGGCGAGCAGTACTTC
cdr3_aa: CASSFAVSSGEQYF

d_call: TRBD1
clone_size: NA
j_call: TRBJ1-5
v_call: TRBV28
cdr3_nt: TGTGCCAGCAGTACAGGGGGGTATCAGCCCCAGCATTTT
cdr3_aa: CASSTGGYQPQHF

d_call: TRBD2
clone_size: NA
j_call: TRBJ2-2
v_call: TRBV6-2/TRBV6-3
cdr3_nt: TGTGCCAGCAGTTATCAGAGCGGGGGTTCCGGGGAGCTGTTTTTT
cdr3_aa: CASSYQSGGSGELFF

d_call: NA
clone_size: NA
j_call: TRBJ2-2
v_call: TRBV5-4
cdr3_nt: TGTGCCAGCAGCCCCAGGGGGGAAACCCACACCGGGGAGCTGTTTTTT
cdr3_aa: CASSPRGETHTGELFF

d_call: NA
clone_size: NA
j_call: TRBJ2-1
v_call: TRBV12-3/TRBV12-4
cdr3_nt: TGTGCCAGCAGTAGCGTAGGGAGGCAGTTCTTC
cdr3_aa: CASSSVGRQFF

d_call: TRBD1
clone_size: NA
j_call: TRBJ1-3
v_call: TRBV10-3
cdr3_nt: TGTGCCACCGGACAGGGATACGCTGGAAACACCATATATTTT
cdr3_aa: CATGQGYAGNTIYF

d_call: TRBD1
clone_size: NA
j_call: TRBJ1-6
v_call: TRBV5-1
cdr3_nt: TGCGCCAGCAGCTTCCGGGACAGAGATTCACCCCTCCACTTT
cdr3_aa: CASSFRDRDSPLHF

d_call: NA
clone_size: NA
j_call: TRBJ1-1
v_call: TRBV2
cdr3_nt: TGTGCCAGCAGTGAAGCGCGGGGCTCTGAAGCTTTCTTT
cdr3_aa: CASSEARGSEAFF

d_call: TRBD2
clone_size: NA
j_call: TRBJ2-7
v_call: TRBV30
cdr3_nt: TGTGCCTGGAGCGGACTAGCGGGGGGCAACTTACACTACGAGCAGTACTTC
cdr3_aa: CAWSGLAGGNLHYEQYF

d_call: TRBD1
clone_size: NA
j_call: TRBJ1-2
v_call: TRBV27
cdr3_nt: TGTGCCAGCAGTTCATTAGACAGGGGTAACTATGGCTACACCTTC
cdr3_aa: CASSSLDRGNYGYTF

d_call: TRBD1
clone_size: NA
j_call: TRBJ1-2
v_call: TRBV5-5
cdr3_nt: TGTGCCAGCAGCTCACAGGGGGCGATTAATTATGGCTACACCTTC
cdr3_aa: CASSSQGAINYGYTF

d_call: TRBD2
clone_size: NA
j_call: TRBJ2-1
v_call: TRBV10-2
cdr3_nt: TGCGCCAGCAGACTAGCGGGGGGGCTAAATGAGCAGTTCTTC
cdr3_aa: CASRLAGGLNEQFF

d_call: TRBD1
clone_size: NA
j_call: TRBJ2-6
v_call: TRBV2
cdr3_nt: TGTGCCAGCAGTACTACAGGGGTTTTGGCCAACGTCCTGACTTTC
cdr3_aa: CASSTTGVLANVLTF

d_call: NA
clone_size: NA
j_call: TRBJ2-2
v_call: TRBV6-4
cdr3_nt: TGTGCCAGCAGTGACGCGGGGGCGAGGACCGGGGAGCTGTTTTTT
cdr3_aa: CASSDAGARTGELFF

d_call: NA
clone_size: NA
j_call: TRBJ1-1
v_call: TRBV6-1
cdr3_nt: TGTGCCAGCAGTGAAGCGCTTCGGTTGGCTGAAGCTTTCTTT
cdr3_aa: CASSEALRLAEAFF

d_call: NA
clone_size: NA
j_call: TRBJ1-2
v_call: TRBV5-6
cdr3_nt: TGTGCCAGCCGTCCCGGGACATCTAACTATGGCTACACCTTC
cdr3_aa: CASRPGTSNYGYTF

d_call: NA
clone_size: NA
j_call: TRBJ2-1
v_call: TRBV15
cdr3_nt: TGTGCCACCAGCAGAGGAGTGGAGGTCTATGAGCAGTTCTTC
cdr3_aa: CATSRGVEVYEQFF

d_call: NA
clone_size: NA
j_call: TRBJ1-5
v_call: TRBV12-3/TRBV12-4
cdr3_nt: TGTGCCAGCAGTTTATTAGCGAATCAGCCCCAGCATTTT
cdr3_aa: CASSLLANQPQHF

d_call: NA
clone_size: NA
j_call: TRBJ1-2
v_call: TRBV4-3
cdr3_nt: TGCGCCAGCAGCCTCGATACAGGGTCCTATGGCTACACCTTC
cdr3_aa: CASSLDTGSYGYTF

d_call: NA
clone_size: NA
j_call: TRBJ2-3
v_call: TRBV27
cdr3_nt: TGTGCCAGCAGCAGTCGCACAGATACGCAGTATTTT
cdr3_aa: CASSSRTDTQYF

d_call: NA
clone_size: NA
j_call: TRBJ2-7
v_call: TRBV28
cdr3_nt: TGTGCCAGCACCCTTGTGGGGGGTGGATCTTACGAGCAGTACTTC
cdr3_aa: CASTLVGGGSYEQYF

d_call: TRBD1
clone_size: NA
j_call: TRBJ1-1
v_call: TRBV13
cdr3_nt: TGTGCCAGCAGCTCTATCACCTCCGGGACAGGTAACACTGAAGCTTTCTTT
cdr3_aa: CASSSITSGTGNTEAFF

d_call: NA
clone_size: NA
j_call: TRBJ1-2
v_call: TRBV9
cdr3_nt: TGTGCCAGCAGCGTAGGGCCCGACAGAGCCTATGGCTACACCTTC
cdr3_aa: CASSVGPDRAYGYTF

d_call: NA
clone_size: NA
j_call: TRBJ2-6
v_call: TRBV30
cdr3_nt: TGTGCCTGGATCTCCCCGGCTGGGGCCAACGTCCTGACTTTC
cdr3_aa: CAWISPAGANVLTF

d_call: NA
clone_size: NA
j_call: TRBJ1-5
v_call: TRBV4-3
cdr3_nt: TGCGCCAGCAGCCAAGGGGAGCATCAGCCCCAGCATTTT
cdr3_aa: CASSQGEHQPQHF

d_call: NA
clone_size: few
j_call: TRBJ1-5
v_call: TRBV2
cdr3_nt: TGTGCCAGCAGAAGAGGGTTGGACTATAGCAATCAGCCCCAGCATTTT
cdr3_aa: CASRRGLDYSNQPQHF

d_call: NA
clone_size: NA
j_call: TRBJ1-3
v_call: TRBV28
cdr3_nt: TGTGCCAGCACCTCCTCCCTTGGAAACACCATATATTTT
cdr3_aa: CASTSSLGNTIYF

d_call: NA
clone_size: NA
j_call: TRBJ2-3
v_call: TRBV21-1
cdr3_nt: TGTGCCAGCAGCCCAAATCAAACTACCGGTGCAGATACGCAGTATTTT
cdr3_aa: CASSPNQTTGADTQYF

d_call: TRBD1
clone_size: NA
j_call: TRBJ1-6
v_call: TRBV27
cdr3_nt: TGTGCCAGCAGTCTAGGACAGGGGCGTTATTCACCCCTCCACTTT
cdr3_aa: CASSLGQGRYSPLHF

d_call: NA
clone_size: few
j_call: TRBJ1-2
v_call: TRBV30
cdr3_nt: TGTGCCTGGACCTGGGAAAGGGGCTATGGCTACACCTTC
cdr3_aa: CAWTWERGYGYTF

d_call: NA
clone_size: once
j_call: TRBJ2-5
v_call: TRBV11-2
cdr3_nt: TGTGCCAGCAGCTTAGGATCGGCTAGCAGGGAGACCCAGTACTTC
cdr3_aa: CASSLGSASRETQYF

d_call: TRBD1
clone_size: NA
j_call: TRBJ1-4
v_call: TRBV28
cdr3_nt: TGTGCCAGCAGTTTAGGGACAGGATACGGAAAACTGTTTTTT
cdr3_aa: CASSLGTGYGKLFF

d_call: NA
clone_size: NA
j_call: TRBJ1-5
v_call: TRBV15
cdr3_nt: TGTGCCACCAGCAGAGAGGGGAGTCAGCCCCAGCATTTT
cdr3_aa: CATSREGSQPQHF

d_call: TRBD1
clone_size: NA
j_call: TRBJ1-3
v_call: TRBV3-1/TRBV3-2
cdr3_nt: TGTGCCAGCAGCCAAGAGACAGGGCCCTATAACACCATATATTTT
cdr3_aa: CASSQETGPYNTIYF

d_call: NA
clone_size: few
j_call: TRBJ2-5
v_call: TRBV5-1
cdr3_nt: TGCGCCAGCAGCTTGGATCTCAGGGTTGAGACCCAGTACTTC
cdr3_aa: CASSLDLRVETQYF

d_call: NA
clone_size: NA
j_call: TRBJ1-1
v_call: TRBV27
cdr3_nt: TGTGCCAGCAGTGACTACCGGGGGAAGGGAGCTTTCTTT
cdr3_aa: CASSDYRGKGAFF

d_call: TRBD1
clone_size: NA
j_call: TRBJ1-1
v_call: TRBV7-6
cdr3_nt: TGTGCCAGCAGCTTGGACAGGGGCTCTGAAGCTTTCTTT
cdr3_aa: CASSLDRGSEAFF

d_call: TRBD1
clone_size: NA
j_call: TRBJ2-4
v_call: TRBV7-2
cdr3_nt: TGTGCCAGCAGCCCCCCCGGACAGGGGTACATTCAGTACTTC
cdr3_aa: CASSPPGQGYIQYF

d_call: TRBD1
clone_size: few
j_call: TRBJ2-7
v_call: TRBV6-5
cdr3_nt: TGTGCCAGCAGAATGACAGGGGATTCCTACGAGCAGTACTTC
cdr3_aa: CASRMTGDSYEQYF

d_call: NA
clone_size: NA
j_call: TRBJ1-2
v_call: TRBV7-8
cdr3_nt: TGTGCCAGCAGCCCTAATTATGGTGGCTACACCTTC
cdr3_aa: CASSPNYGGYTF

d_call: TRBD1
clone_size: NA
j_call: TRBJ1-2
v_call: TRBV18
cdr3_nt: TGTGCCAGCTCACCCCAGGGGGCAGCTAACTATGGCTACACCTTC
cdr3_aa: CASSPQGAANYGYTF

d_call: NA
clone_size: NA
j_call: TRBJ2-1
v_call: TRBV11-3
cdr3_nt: TGTGCCAGCAGCCTCCTAGCTGGCTCCTACAATGAGCAGTTCTTC
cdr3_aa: CASSLLAGSYNEQFF

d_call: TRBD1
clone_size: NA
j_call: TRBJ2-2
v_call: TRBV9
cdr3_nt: TGTGCCAGCAGCGCACCCAGGGACAGGGGATTCACCGGGGAGCTGTTTTTT
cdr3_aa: CASSAPRDRGFTGELFF

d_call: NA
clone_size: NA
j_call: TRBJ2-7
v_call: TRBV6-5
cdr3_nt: TGTGCCAGCAGTTACTCGGGGGCGGTATCCTACGAGCAGTACTTC
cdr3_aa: CASSYSGAVSYEQYF

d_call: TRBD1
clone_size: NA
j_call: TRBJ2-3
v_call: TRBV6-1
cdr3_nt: TGTGCCAGCAGTGAACCGACAGGGGGCCGCACAGATACGCAGTATTTT
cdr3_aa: CASSEPTGGRTDTQYF

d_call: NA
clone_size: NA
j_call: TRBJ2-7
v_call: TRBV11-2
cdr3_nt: TGTGCCAGCAGCTTTCGTGTCGAGCAGTACTTC
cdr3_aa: CASSFRVEQYF